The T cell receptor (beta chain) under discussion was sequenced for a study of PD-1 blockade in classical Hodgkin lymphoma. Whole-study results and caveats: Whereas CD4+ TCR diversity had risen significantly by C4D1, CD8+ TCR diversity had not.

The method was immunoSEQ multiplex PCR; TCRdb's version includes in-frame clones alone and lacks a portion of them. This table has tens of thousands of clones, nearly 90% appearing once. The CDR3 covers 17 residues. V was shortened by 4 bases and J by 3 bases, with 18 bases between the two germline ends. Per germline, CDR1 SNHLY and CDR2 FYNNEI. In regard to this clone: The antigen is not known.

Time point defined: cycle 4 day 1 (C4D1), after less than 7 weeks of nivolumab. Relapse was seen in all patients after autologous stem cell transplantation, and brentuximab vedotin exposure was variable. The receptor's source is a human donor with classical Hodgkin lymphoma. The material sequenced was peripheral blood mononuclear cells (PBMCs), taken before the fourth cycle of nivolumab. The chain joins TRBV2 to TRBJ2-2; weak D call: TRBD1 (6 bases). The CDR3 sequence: CASSGISTGKDTGELFF. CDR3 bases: TGTGCCAGCAGTGGAATTTCAACAGGGAAGGACACCGGGGAGCTGTTTTTT.